This T cell receptor (beta chain) was recorded in a study of CD4 and CD8 cells across lung adenocarcinoma regions. TCRdb fed the PCR reads into MiXCR, producing one record per CDR3 protein. The table lists roughly 3,300 distinct CDR3 sequences, roughly 54% of them singletons, with 25% to 40% in the top ten. The patients had localized lung adenocarcinoma, a non-small cell subtype. The CDR3 runs to 12 residues. Germline assignment: CDR1 MNHNS and CDR2 SASEGT. V lost 1 base to trimming and J lost 15 bases, with 13 bases between them. Sequenced material: CD4+ T cells from the center of a lung tumor. The receptor's source is a female donor with lung adenocarcinoma. The CD4 and CD8 labels of this study may be unreliable. This rearrangement joins TRBV6-1 to TRBJ2-1; tentative D call: TRBD2 (7 bases). This chain's CDR3 is CASSEVKGGGFF. In DNA form, the CDR3 reads TGTGCCAGCAGTGAAGTTAAGGGAGGGGGGTTCTTC.